The clone carrying this T cell receptor beta chain appeared many times. This record belongs to a study of T cells in Graves' hyperthyroidism and ophthalmopathy. With V trimmed by 1 base and J by 6 bases, 3 bases remained unmatched. The length of the CDR3 is 14 residues. The germline V gene has CDR1 GTSNPN and CDR2 SVGIG (reference sequence). Authors of the study amplified TCR beta CDR3 regions from RNA transcripts. A first-round RT-PCR of the TCR CDR3 used the HTBI primer set. TCRdb processed the multiplex PCR reads anew with MiXCR; each CDR3 protein has one entry. Of under 650,000 distinct CDR3 sequences in the sample, 15% to 20% are singletons; the top ten hold 3% to 4%.

This TCR derives from a woman in her twenties or thirties with Graves' hyperthyroidism. The chain joins TRBV30 to TRBJ1-5, with 10 nucleotides matching TRBD1. The sequenced material came from blood. The CDR3 DNA sequence: TGTGCCTGGAGTGGGACAGGGGGAGGTCAGCCCCAGCATTTT. Its translation: CAWSGTGGGQPQHF. The whole variable domain, remainder taken from reference TRBV30 and TRBJ1-5, is SQTIHQWPATLVQPVGSPLSLECTVEGTSNPNLYWYRQAAGRGLQLLFYSVGIGQISSEVPQNLSASRPQDRQFILSSKKLLLSDSGFYLCAWSGTGGGQPQHFGDGTRLSIL.